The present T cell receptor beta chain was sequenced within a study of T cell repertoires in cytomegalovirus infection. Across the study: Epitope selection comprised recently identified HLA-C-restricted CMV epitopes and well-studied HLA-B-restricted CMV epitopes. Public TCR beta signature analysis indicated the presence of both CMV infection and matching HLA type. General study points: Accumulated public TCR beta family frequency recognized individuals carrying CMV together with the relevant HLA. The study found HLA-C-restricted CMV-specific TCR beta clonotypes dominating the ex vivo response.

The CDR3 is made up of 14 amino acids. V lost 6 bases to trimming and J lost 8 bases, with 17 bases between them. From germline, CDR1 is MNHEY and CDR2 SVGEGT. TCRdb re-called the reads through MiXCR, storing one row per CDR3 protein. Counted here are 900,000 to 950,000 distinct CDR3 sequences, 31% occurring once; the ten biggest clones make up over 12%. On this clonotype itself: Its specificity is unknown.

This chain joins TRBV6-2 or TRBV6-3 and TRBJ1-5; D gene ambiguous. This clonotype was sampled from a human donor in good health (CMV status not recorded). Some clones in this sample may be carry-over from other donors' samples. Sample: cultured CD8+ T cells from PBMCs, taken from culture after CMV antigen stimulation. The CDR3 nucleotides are TGTGCCAGCAGCTTCCAGGTAGCTCTCGAGCCCCAGCATTTT. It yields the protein CASSFQVALEPQHF.